Sequencing of this TCR beta chain was carried out in a study of shared clonotypes between healthy human individuals. Study-wide context: For every donor, three CD4 naive, three CD4 memory, two CD8 naive and one CD8 memory plates were used.

In replicate PCRs of sorted subsets, roughly 200 ng DNA, about 30,000 T cell genomes, was used. Original handling: ImmunoSEQ output held junction-only sequences without quality scores, so filtering differed. Clones were sequenced by immunoSEQ multiplex PCR, and TCRdb holds only the in-frame ones, with some missing. D and trimming come from the DNA, and the V and J calls and clone size come from that table. The sample has 950,000 to 1,300,000 clones; around 75% are singletons. The receptor was derived from a man in his late teens or twenties in good health. Sequencing was carried out using memory CD4+ T cells sorted from blood. The subset is: CD45RA-negative fraction.

The CDR3 DNA sequence: TGTGCCAGCCGGGACGAGGGAGAGACCCAGTACTTC. It is translated as CASRDEGETQYF. V is TRBV28 and J is TRBJ2-5; D may correspond to TRBD1 or TRBD2 (5 bases each). CDR3 length: 12 residues. V was cut by 8 bases and J by 4 bases, with 11 bases left in between. From germline, CDR1 is MDHEN and CDR2 SYDVKM. The full variable domain, completed using reference TRBV28 and TRBJ2-5, is DVKVTQSSRYLVKRTGEKVFLECVQDMDHENMFWYRQDPGLGLRLIYFSYDVKMKEKGDIPEGYSVSREKKERFSLILESASTNQTSMYLCASRDEGETQYFGPGTRLLVL.